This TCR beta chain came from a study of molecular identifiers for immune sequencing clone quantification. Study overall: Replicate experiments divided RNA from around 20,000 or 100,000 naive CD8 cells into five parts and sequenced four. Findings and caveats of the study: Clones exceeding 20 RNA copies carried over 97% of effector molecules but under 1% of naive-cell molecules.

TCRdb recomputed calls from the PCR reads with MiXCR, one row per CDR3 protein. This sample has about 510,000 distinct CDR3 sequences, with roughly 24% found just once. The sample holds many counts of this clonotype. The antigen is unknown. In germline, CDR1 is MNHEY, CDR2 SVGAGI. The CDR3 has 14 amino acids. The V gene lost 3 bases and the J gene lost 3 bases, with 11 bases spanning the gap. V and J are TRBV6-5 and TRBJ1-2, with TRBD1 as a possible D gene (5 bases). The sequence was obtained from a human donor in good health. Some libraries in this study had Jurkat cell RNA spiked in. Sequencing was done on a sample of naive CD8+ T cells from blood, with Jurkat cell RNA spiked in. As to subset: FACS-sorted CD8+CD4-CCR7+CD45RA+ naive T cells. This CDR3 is CASSYGAEYYGYTF. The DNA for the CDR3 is TGTGCCAGCAGTTATGGGGCAGAGTACTATGGCTACACCTTC.